What follows are 25 T cell receptor beta chains derived from one specimen sequenced in a study of cytomegalovirus exposure and HLA in healthy donors. The PCR used 60 Vbeta and 13 Jbeta primers. TCRdb's table, derived via immunoSEQ multiplex PCR, lists solely in-frame clones and lacks some. Altogether about 200,000 clones are present, 70% to 80% being singletons, with the ten largest covering 2.9%. The sequencing sample was made of PBMCs. These receptors originate from a woman between 25 and 40 years old in good health and CMV-seronegative.

This chain uses TRBV7-2 with TRBJ2-7, with 13 bases aligning to TRBD2. Losses at the gene ends were 5 bases for V and 4 bases for J; bases not matched to a gene: 8. CDR3 length equals 16 residues. Germline V gene sequence: CDR1 SGHTA, CDR2 FQGNSA. The CDR3 bases are TGTGCCAGCAGCCGGAGACTAGCGGGAGGCCGGTACGAGCAGTACTTC. Translation gives CASSRRLAGGRYEQYF.

The chain uses TRBV5-6 and TRBJ2-7, with D tentatively TRBD1 (6 bases). Looked up from germline, CDR1 is SGHDT and CDR2 is YYEEEE. With 4 bases removed from V and 3 bases from J, the gap between germline ends came to 17 bases. The CDR3 loop spans 15 amino acids. CDR3 amino acids: CASSIRTVTFYEQYF. The CDR3 nucleotides are TGTGCCAGCAGCATACGGACAGTAACCTTCTACGAGCAGTACTTC.

The V and J genes are TRBV6-1 and TRBJ2-1; D might be TRBD2 (5 bases). The CDR3 extends over 15 amino acids. V shed 3 bases and J shed 0 bases, with 9 bases lying between them. Germline values: CDR1 MNHNS, CDR2 SASEGT. CDR3 protein: CASSEGVGSYNEQFF. CDR3 DNA sequence: TGTGCCAGCAGTGAGGGAGTGGGCTCCTACAATGAGCAGTTCTTC.

V is TRBV27 and J is TRBJ1-2, with TRBD1 matching over 8 bases. The CDR3 is 14 residues long. Looked up from germline, CDR1 is MNHEY and CDR2 is SMNVEV (reference sequence). V was clipped by 6 bases and J by 6 bases; unmatched bases: 9. The CDR3 loop reads CASRSTGDHNGYTF. The CDR3 region has the DNA TGTGCCAGCAGGTCGACAGGGGACCATAATGGCTACACCTTC.

This clone was detected a few times. This chain links TRBV27 with TRBJ2-2, with 9 bases lining up with TRBD1. Germline V gene data show CDR1 as MNHEY and CDR2 as SMNVEV (reference sequence). The length of the CDR3 is 18 residues. J was trimmed by 6 bases and V by 4 bases; bases with no gene match: 15. DNA for the CDR3: TGTGCCAGCAGTTGGGGGGGATGGGACAGGGAAAGGGCCGGGGAGCTGTTTTTT. It yields the protein CASSWGGWDRERAGELFF.

The V and J genes are TRBV5-1 and TRBJ1-2; tentative D call: TRBD1 (6 bases). Trimming removed 1 base at V and 3 bases at J, with 13 bases between. The length of the CDR3 is 15 residues. Germline V gene data show CDR1 as SGHRS and CDR2 as YFSETQ. CDR3 DNA: TGCGCCAGCAGCTTGCGGGGGGCGAACGACTATGGCTACACCTTC. As protein: CASSLRGANDYGYTF. The whole variable domain, remainder taken from reference TRBV5-1 and TRBJ1-2, is KAGVTQTPRYLIKTRGQQVTLSCSPISGHRSVSWYQQTPGQGLQFLFEYFSETQRNKGNFPGRFSGRQFSNSRSEMNVSTLELGDSALYLCASSLRGANDYGYTFGSGTRLTVV.

V is TRBV5-1 and J is TRBJ2-1; 12 nucleotides match TRBD2. The CDR3 contains 15 residues. Per the germline V gene, CDR1 is SGHRS and CDR2 is YFSETQ. The junction had 2 bases not matched to a gene; V was cut back by 0 bases and J by 7 bases. The CDR3 reads CASSLELAGGNEQFF. In DNA, the CDR3 is TGCGCCAGCAGCTTGGAACTAGCGGGAGGAAATGAGCAGTTCTTC.

This clone was detected only a few times. The rearrangement uses TRBV4-2 and TRBJ2-5; 11 bases are a match to TRBD2. The end of the DNA aligns better with TRBJ2-7, so the J call may be wrong. This CDR3 contains 16 residues. From germline, CDR1 is LGHNA and CDR2 YNFKEQ. The CDR3 bases are TGTGCCAGCAGCCAGGTGGTCGGGACTAGCGGTCACGAGCAGTACTTC. Translating it yields CASSQVVGTSGHEQYF.

The chain carries TRBV7-8 and TRBJ2-1; 7 nucleotides agree with TRBD2. Germline assignment: CDR1 SGHVS and CDR2 FQNEAQ. The junction had 18 bases not matched to a gene; V was cut back by 1 base and J by 9 bases. This CDR3 contains 18 residues. CDR3 nucleotides: TGTGCCAGCAGCTTAGACAGGCCTAGCGGCCTTGTGTATGGTGAGCAGTTCTTC. It yields the protein CASSLDRPSGLVYGEQFF.

This clone was picked up a small number of times. This chain joins TRBV19 and TRBJ2-5; D uncertain. The CDR3 consists of 14 residues. CDR1 LNHDA and CDR2 SQIVND come from the germline V gene (reference sequence). V lost 1 base to trimming and J lost 5 bases, with 11 bases between them. This chain's CDR3 is CASSIASVPETQYF. CDR3 DNA sequence: TGTGCCAGTAGTATAGCCTCAGTACCGGAGACCCAGTACTTC.

A word on this clone: Other DNA sequences in the same sample also yield this CDR3. The rearrangement joins TRBV5-6 to TRBJ2-5, with D tentatively TRBD2 (6 bases). The CDR3 contains 15 residues. Germline-derived CDR1 and CDR2 are SGHDT and YYEEEE. Deletions cut 7 bases from V and 9 bases from J, with 25 bases between. The DNA of the CDR3 is TGTGCCAGCCTCTCCGAGGGGAACACGCGCGGGGCCCAGTACTTC. This encodes CASLSEGNTRGAQYF. The full variable domain, with the rest looked up from reference TRBV5-6 and TRBJ2-5, is DAGVTQSPTHLIKTRGQQVTLRCSPKSGHDTVSWYQQALGQGPQFIFQYYEEEERQRGNFPDRFSGHQFPNYSSELNVNALLLGDSALYLCASLSEGNTRGAQYFGPGTRLLVL.

This chain uses TRBV30 with TRBJ1-5; no clear D gene. V was trimmed by 1 base and J by 6 bases, leaving 10 bases between them. Germline V CDR1 and CDR2: GTSNPN, SVGIG (reference sequence). This CDR3 is built from 13 residues. In DNA, the CDR3 is TGTGCCTGGAGTGGGGCGTTGGGTCAGCCCCAGCATTTT. It specifies CAWSGALGQPQHF.

The V and J genes are TRBV5-1 and TRBJ2-3, with TRBD2 as a possible D gene (5 bases). The CDR3 is made up of 15 amino acids. V dropped 1 base and J dropped 1 base, with 10 bases sitting between them. Germline assignment: CDR1 SGHRS and CDR2 YFSETQ. The CDR3 here is CASSLSLRGTDTQYF. The CDR3, as DNA: TGCGCCAGCAGCTTGTCTCTGCGGGGCACAGATACGCAGTATTTT. The variable domain in full, with the rest retrieved from reference TRBV5-1 and TRBJ2-3, is KAGVTQTPRYLIKTRGQQVTLSCSPISGHRSVSWYQQTPGQGLQFLFEYFSETQRNKGNFPGRFSGRQFSNSRSEMNVSTLELGDSALYLCASSLSLRGTDTQYFGPGTRLTVL.

The chain joins TRBV6-5 to TRBJ2-5; 8 bases are a match to TRBD2. Trimming cost V 0 bases and J 5 bases; bases outside gene matches: 5. Germline V gene lookup returns CDR1 MNHEY and CDR2 SVGAGI. CDR3 length equals 15 residues. This CDR3 reads CASSYSHGGAETQYF. Written as DNA, the CDR3 is TGTGCCAGCAGTTACTCGCACGGGGGGGCGGAGACCCAGTACTTC.

The chain is built from TRBV18 and TRBJ2-1; 9 bases match TRBD2. Germline CDR1 is KGHSH and CDR2 is LQKENI. The junction had 7 bases not matched to a gene; V was cut back by 6 bases and J by 4 bases. The CDR3 extends over 15 amino acids. The CDR3 reads CASSVGLAGYNEQFF. CDR3 nucleotide sequence: TGTGCCAGCTCGGTGGGACTAGCCGGGTACAATGAGCAGTTCTTC.

This chain uses TRBV10-1 with TRBJ2-3; 9 nucleotides match TRBD2. After removal of 2 bases from V and 4 bases from J, the junction contained 7 bases not matched to a gene. The CDR3 covers 16 residues. Germline V gives CDR1 WNHNN, CDR2 SYGVQD (reference sequence). This CDR3 is CASSEISGGLPDTQYF. In DNA form, the CDR3 reads TGCGCCAGCAGTGAGATAAGCGGGGGGTTACCAGATACGCAGTATTTT.

V is TRBV19 and J is TRBJ1-6; perhaps TRBD1 as D (5 bases). CDR1 LNHDA and CDR2 SQIVND come from the germline V gene (reference sequence). Deletions cut 5 bases from V and 9 bases from J, with 17 bases between. This CDR3 is 15 amino acids long. The CDR3 coding sequence is TGTGCCAGTAGTCTTGGGACTGTGTCGAGTTCACCCCTCCACTTT. It codes for CASSLGTVSSSPLHF.

The rearrangement joins TRBV15 to TRBJ2-1, with D possibly matching TRBD2 (5 bases). The V gene's germline CDR1 is LNHNV and CDR2 YYDKDF (reference sequence). The CDR3 is 14 amino acids. The ends were cut back, 5 bases at V and 5 bases at J, with 13 bases in the middle. The CDR3 loop is CATSGLVADNEQFF. CDR3 DNA: TGTGCCACCAGCGGACTCGTCGCCGACAATGAGCAGTTCTTC.

This clone has more than one count but fewer than ten. This rearrangement joins TRBV6-1 to TRBJ2-7, with TRBD2 identical over 13 bases. The CDR3 contains 15 residues. The V and J ends lost 2 bases and 6 bases, in that order; junction bases with no gene match: 4. Germline V gene lookup returns CDR1 MNHNS and CDR2 SASEGT. CDR3 in amino acids: CASSEQLAGGREQYF. In nucleotides, the CDR3 is TGTGCCAGCAGTGAACAACTAGCGGGGGGGCGCGAGCAGTACTTC.

This rearrangement joins TRBV28 to TRBJ2-3, with a possible D match to TRBD2 (6 bases). CDR1 is MDHEN and CDR2 is SYDVKM in the germline V gene. CDR3 length equals 13 residues. The ends were cut back, 2 bases at V and 4 bases at J, with 7 bases in the middle. The DNA for the CDR3 is TGTGCCAGCAGTTTAACTAGCCCAGATACGCAGTATTTT. Protein sequence: CASSLTSPDTQYF.

The rearrangement joins TRBV4-1 to TRBJ2-5, with 11 bases that match TRBD2. The junction had 13 bases not matched to a gene; V was cut back by 6 bases and J by 4 bases. In germline, CDR1 is MGHRA, CDR2 YSYEKL. The CDR3 runs to 17 residues. CDR3 amino acids: CASSIAGGLERVETQYF. The CDR3 nucleotides are TGCGCCAGCAGTATAGCGGGAGGGCTGGAAAGAGTAGAGACCCAGTACTTC.

This CDR3 is CASSFVQGREQYF. The CDR3 DNA reads TGTGCCAGCAGCTTCGTTCAGGGGCGCGAGCAGTACTTC. This chain joins TRBV13 and TRBJ2-5, with a possible D match to TRBD1 (6 bases). The assigned J gene may be wrong: the sequence end matches TRBJ2-7 better. CDR3 length equals 13 residues. Germline CDR1 PRHDT, CDR2 FYEKMQ (reference sequence).

V is TRBV2 and J is TRBJ2-1, with 9 positions matching TRBD2. The CDR3 totals 14 residues. The germline V gene has CDR1 SNHLY and CDR2 FYNNEI. Germline trimming cut 5 bases from V and 10 bases from J; bases unmatched to any gene: 9. The CDR3: CASSPRLAGREQFF. Written as DNA, the CDR3 is TGTGCCAGCAGTCCAAGGCTAGCGGGGAGGGAGCAGTTCTTC.

V gene TRBV5-4 combines with J gene TRBJ2-7; TRBD2 might be the D (5 bases). The CDR3 runs to 15 residues. V gave up 4 bases and J gave up 0 bases, with 14 bases separating them. Germline CDR1 SGHNT, CDR2 YYREEE (reference sequence). In DNA, the CDR3 is TGTGCCAGCAGCCGCCGGGAAAGAAGCTCCTACGAGCAGTACTTC. It yields the protein CASSRRERSSYEQYF.

The chain employs TRBV4-2 and TRBJ2-1; 14 bases are shared with TRBD2. Trimming cost V 0 bases and J 4 bases; bases outside gene matches: 5. This CDR3 spans 18 amino acids. Germline CDR1 is LGHNA and CDR2 is YNFKEQ. The CDR3: CASSQDGGTSGGYNEQFF. In DNA form, the CDR3 reads TGTGCCAGCAGCCAAGACGGGGGGACTAGCGGGGGTTACAATGAGCAGTTCTTC.